This is a list of T cell receptor beta chains from one sample in a study of blood T cell repertoires in COVID-19. Sequenced by immunoSEQ multiplex PCR; TCRdb stores in-frame clones only, minus some. The profile shows 350,000 to 550,000 clones, around 89% of them singletons. The source material was peripheral blood. These receptors were collected from a woman aged 25-40 years with acute or convalescent COVID-19. Both conserved end residues are part of each CDR3. D genes are given only for firm matches. Size is stated for part of the rows, as once, few or many counts, or as a class when the clone is expanded.

V: TRBV5-1; J: TRBJ2-1; size: -; D: TRBD1; length: 17; DNA: TGCGCCAGCAGCTCTGGGACAGGGGAATGGTCCTACAATGAGCAGTTCTTC; CDR3: CASSSGTGEWSYNEQFF
V: TRBV7-9; J: TRBJ2-1; size: -; D: TRBD2; length: 14; DNA: TGTGCCAGCAGCTTAGAGCGGGGGAGCAATGAGCAGTTCTTC; CDR3: CASSLERGSNEQFF
V: TRBV11-2; J: TRBJ2-2; size: -; D: -; length: 13; DNA: TGTGCCAGCAGCTTCTTTGAGACCGGGGAGCTGTTTTTT; CDR3: CASSFFETGELFF
V: TRBV12-3/TRBV12-4; J: TRBJ2-3; size: -; D: -; length: 13; DNA: TGTGCCAGCAGTCAAACTATAGAGGATACGCAGTATTTT; CDR3: CASSQTIEDTQYF
V: TRBV3-1/TRBV3-2; J: TRBJ2-7; size: -; D: -; length: 13; DNA: TGTGCCAGTCGGAGAACGGGAACCTACGAGCAGTACTTC; CDR3: CASRRTGTYEQYF
V: TRBV5-4; J: TRBJ2-5; size: -; D: -; length: 12; DNA: TGTGCCAGCAGCGAGCCAGAGGGGACCCAGTACTTC; CDR3: CASSEPEGTQYF
V: TRBV6-2/TRBV6-3; J: TRBJ1-1; size: -; D: TRBD1; length: 16; DNA: TGTGCCAGCAGTCCCGGACAGGGGGAGATATATACTGAAGCTTTCTTT; CDR3: CASSPGQGEIYTEAFF
V: TRBV30; J: TRBJ2-2; size: -; D: TRBD1; length: 15; DNA: TGTGCCTGGAGGAGGGGACAGATGAACACCGGGGAGCTGTTTTTT; CDR3: CAWRRGQMNTGELFF
V: TRBV6-2/TRBV6-3; J: TRBJ2-1; size: -; D: TRBD2; length: 15; DNA: TGTGCCAGCAGACCTAGCGGGGGGACCCACAATGAGCAGTTCTTC; CDR3: CASRPSGGTHNEQFF
V: TRBV28; J: TRBJ1-5; size: -; D: -; length: 14; DNA: TGTGCCAGCAGTTTCGTGGCAGGTCTTCAGCCCCAGCATTTT; CDR3: CASSFVAGLQPQHF
V: TRBV7-9; J: TRBJ2-2; size: -; D: -; length: 16; DNA: TGTGCCAGCAGCTCGTCGACAGGAGAGAACACCGGGGAGCTGTTTTTT; CDR3: CASSSSTGENTGELFF
V: TRBV9; J: TRBJ1-1; size: -; D: TRBD1; length: 13; DNA: TGTGCCAGCAGCTTGGACAGGGCTGGCGAAGCTTTCTTT; CDR3: CASSLDRAGEAFF
V: TRBV2; J: TRBJ2-7; size: -; D: TRBD2; length: 14; DNA: TGTGCCAGCAGGTGGGGACTAGGGCCCTACGAGCAGTACTTC; CDR3: CASRWGLGPYEQYF
V: TRBV25-1; J: TRBJ2-1; size: -; D: TRBD1; length: 14; DNA: TGTGCCAGCAGTGAACGCGCAGGGGGCAATGAGCAGTTCTTC; CDR3: CASSERAGGNEQFF
V: TRBV29-1; J: TRBJ2-5; size: few; D: TRBD1; length: 12; DNA: TGCAGCATAGGACAGGGGGGGGAGACCCAGTACTTC; CDR3: CSIGQGGETQYF
V: TRBV19; J: TRBJ1-2; size: -; D: -; length: 14; DNA: TGTGCCAGTAGTATTGTCGGACAGTCCTATGGCTACACCTTC; CDR3: CASSIVGQSYGYTF
V: TRBV4-1; J: TRBJ2-7; size: -; D: TRBD1; length: 16; DNA: TGCGCCAGCAGCCAAACCGGGACAGGGGGCGAAGGCGAGCAGTACTTC; CDR3: CASSQTGTGGEGEQYF
V: TRBV21-1; J: TRBJ1-3; size: -; D: -; length: 14; DNA: TGTGCCAGCAGCAAGGAGGACCCCGGCAACACCATATATTTT; CDR3: CASSKEDPGNTIYF
V: TRBV5-4; J: TRBJ1-2; size: -; D: TRBD1; length: 15; DNA: TGTGCCAGCAGCTCAGTACAGGGGTCTAACTATGGCTACACCTTC; CDR3: CASSSVQGSNYGYTF
V: TRBV30; J: TRBJ1-6; size: few; D: -; length: 13; DNA: TGTGCCTGGAGTGGTGGAGCTGGTTCACCCCTCCACTTT; CDR3: CAWSGGAGSPLHF
V: TRBV7-9; J: TRBJ1-2; size: -; D: -; length: 12; DNA: TGTGCCAGCAGCATGAGGGAGTACGGCTACACCTTC; CDR3: CASSMREYGYTF
V: TRBV4-2; J: TRBJ2-5; size: -; D: -; length: 16; DNA: TGTGCCAGCAGCCAAGAGAGTAAGGGGGATCGAGAGACCCAGTACTTC; CDR3: CASSQESKGDRETQYF
V: TRBV6-5; J: TRBJ2-4; size: -; D: TRBD1; length: 13; DNA: TGTGCCAGTAGGACAGGTACCAAAAACATTCAGTACTTC; CDR3: CASRTGTKNIQYF
V: TRBV7-9; J: TRBJ2-3; size: -; D: -; length: 15; DNA: TGTGCCAGCAGCTTGAGTGCAGGGGTCACAGATACGCAGTATTTT; CDR3: CASSLSAGVTDTQYF